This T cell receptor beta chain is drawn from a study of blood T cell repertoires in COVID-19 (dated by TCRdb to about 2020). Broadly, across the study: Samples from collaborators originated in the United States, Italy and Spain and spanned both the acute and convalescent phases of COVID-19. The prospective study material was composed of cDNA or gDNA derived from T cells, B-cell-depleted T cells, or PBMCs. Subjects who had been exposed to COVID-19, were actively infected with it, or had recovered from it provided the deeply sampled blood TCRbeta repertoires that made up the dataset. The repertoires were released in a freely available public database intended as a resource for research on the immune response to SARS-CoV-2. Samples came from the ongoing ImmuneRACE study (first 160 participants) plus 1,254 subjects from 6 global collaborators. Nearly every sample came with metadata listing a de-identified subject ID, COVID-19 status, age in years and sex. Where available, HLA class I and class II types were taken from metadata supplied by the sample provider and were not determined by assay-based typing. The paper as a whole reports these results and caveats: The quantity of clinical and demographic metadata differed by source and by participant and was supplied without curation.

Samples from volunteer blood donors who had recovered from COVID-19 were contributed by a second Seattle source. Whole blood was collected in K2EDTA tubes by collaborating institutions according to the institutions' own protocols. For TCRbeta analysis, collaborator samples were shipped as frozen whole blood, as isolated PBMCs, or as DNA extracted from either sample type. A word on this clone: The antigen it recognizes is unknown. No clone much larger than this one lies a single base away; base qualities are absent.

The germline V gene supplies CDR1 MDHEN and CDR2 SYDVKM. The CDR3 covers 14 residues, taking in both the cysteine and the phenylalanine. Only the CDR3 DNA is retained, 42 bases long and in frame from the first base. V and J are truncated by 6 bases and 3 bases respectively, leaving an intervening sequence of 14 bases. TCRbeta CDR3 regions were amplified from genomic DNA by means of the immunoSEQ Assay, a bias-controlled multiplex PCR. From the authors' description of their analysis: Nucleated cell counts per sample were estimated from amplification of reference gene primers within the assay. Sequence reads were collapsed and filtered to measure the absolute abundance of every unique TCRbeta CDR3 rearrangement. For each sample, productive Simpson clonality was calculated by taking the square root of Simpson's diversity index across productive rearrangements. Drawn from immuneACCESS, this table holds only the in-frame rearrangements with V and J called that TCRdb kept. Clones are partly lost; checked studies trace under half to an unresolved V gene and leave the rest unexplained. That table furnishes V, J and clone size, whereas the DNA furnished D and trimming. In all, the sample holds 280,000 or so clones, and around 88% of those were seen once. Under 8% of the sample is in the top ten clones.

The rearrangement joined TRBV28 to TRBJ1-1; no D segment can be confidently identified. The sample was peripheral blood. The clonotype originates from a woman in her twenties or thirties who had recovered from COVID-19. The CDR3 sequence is CASSRSYSHTEAFF. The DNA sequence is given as TGTGCCAGCAGCCGATCCTATTCCCACACTGAAGCTTTCTTT.